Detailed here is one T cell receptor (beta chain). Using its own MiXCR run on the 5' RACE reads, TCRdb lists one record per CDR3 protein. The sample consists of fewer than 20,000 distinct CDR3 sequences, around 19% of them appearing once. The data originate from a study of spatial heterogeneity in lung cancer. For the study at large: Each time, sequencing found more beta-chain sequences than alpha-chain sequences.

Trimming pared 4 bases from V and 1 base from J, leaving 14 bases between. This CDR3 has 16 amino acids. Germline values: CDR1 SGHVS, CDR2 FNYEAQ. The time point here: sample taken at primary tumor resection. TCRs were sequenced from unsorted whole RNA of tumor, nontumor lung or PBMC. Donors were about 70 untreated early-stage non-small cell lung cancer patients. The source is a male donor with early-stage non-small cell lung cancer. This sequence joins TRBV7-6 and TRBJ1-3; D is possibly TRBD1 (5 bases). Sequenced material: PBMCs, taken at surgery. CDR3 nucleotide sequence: TGTGCCAGCAGCTCCCGGCAGGGAGTATCTGGAAACACCATATATTTT. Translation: CASSSRQGVSGNTIYF.